A single TCR beta chain is shown here with its context. It has no known antigen specificity. The cohort consisted of hundreds of healthy bone marrow donors. All cohort members were sampled while nominally healthy, although unrecorded immune exposures were likely present. The donor was CMV seronegative and belonged to the group of 380 or so seronegative cohort members. A peripheral blood sample was collected from each donor, and TCR beta sequencing was performed on peripheral blood mononuclear cells. Genomic DNA was extracted from the blood cell samples with the Qiagen DNeasy Blood Extraction Kit. This specimen belongs to a study of cytomegalovirus exposure and HLA in healthy donors (dated 2017 in TCRdb). As for the study more broadly: An earlier analysis of around 600 of the donors reported approximately 300 Gb of sequence data and 117 million unique TCR beta sequences from approximately 180 million T cells. Donor age, sex, ethnicity and CMV serostatus were compiled together with the repertoire data. An earlier analysis of approximately 640 of the donors applied high-throughput TCR beta sequencing to assess whether each TCR beta V gene segment acted as functional or pseudogenic. A separate validation cohort of over a hundred different subjects was used in addition to the 666-subject first cohort. Of the roughly 410 genotyped donors, roughly 76% were placed in the genetic ancestry cluster associated with self-reported Caucasian donors. The study profiled the T cell repertoires of around 700 subjects by immunosequencing and related them to cytomegalovirus serostatus. Typing coverage differed by locus: A, B, C, DRB1 and DQB1 were typed in about 629-640 donors, DQA1 in 522, DPA1 in approximately 600, and DPB1 in approximately 450. Genome-wide SNP genotypes for about three fifths of the 666 donors were used in a later genetic analysis, which treated that subset as a discovery cohort. To predict cytomegalovirus infection status, the study brought together high-throughput TCR immunosequencing, statistical association of individual TCRs with disease status, and machine learning. The study aimed to test whether cataloging public T cell receptors could reveal signatures of past pathogen exposure. A later analysis re-examined previously published TCR beta repertoires from just over 650 donors and added high-resolution HLA genotyping to investigate patterns of TCR occurrence. An early release that covered roughly 600 HLA-typed donors contained approximately 300 gigabases of sequencing data and 70 million to 100 million unique TCR sequences. Roughly 5 DR-DQ haplotypes were handled as single units for association and clustering because linkage in the cohort was strong. Among around 400 genotyped donors of the cohort, an average of approximately 220,000 unique TCR beta nucleotide sequences was sequenced per donor, of which about 18% were non-productive. Rather than using new phenotypic data, the later analysis identified candidate immune exposures from TCR beta sequences and from how often those sequences occurred across donors. All discovery cohort repertoires had been generated using a single sequencing platform. Class I and class II HLA loci were covered by the typing at four-digit resolution. The paper as a whole reports these results and caveats: A total of 150 or so TCR beta chains were listed by the study as associated with cytomegalovirus. Because HLA typing was unavailable for some donors at each locus, only the typed subset was used in association tests. A later analysis found that most CMV-associated TCR beta chains appeared HLA-restricted, with HLA associations seemingly driven largely by CMV exposure. In a later analysis, the rate of TCR association differed among HLA loci, with DRB1 alleles having the most associated TCRs and HLA-C alleles having the fewest. Because counts were too low, roughly 18 rarely observed V segments, including chromosome 9 orphons, were left out of the earlier analysis of several hundred of the donors. Assigning TCR associations to individual alleles was difficult when HLA alleles, especially DR and DQ, strongly co-occurred. Three of the identified cytomegalovirus-associated TCR beta chains were confirmed in vitro to be specific for cytomegalovirus antigens. In a later analysis, several top co-occurrence clusters were reported to appear linked to parvovirus B19, influenza, CMV and Epstein-Barr virus. The sequencing pipeline was judged likely to have produced a cluster of highly shared sequence variants as a technical artifact. Because the 87-base-pair reads could not distinguish some IMGT-functional V segments, including TRBV6-2 and TRBV6-3, those segments were excluded. This cohort had only TCR beta chains sequenced, and the lack of alpha or paired-chain data limited which features could be detected. Compared with equally common non-associated chains, HLA-associated TCR beta chains in a later analysis were more clonally expanded and had lower generation probabilities. The presence/absence analyses assumed that sequencing depth was roughly uniform across donors, and that assumption may not be true. An earlier analysis of several hundred of the donors showed that most TCR beta V segments appeared in productive rearrangements either about 90% or about 30% of the time, which broadly matched IMGT annotations. Across donors, most TCR sequences were observed very rarely, whereas some public TCRs were present in many individuals. Specific HLA alleles were associated with 15,000 to 20,000 TCR beta sequences at a false discovery rate of 0.05 in a later analysis. A later genetic analysis reported fewer N-insertions in productive TCRs among donors in an Asian-associated ancestry cluster than the roughly 690-donor mean. Correlated functional status among segregating V segments might reflect linkage disequilibrium, but an unknown experimental factor could not be ruled out. Immune exposure information for the cohort was limited to CMV serostatus. Cytomegalovirus status was reported to be diagnosed by the classifier with high specificity and sensitivity in both the original and validation cohorts. A further reported finding was that TCR beta sequences accurately predicted the HLA-A and HLA-B alleles for most subjects in the first cohort. The authors suggested that the approach could potentially be generalized to other disease states and immunological phenotypes. A later genetic analysis associated a missense DCLRE1C variant with V-gene and J-gene trimming of TCR beta chains, and an independent cohort replicated the association.

The receptor library was made with the immunoSEQ multiplex PCR assay. For the multiplex PCR, a mixture combining 60 forward primers for TCR Vbeta segments and 13 reverse primers for TCR Jbeta segments was used. A multiplex PCR assay on genomic DNA amplified the CDR3 region of rearranged TCR beta genes. Amplified TCR beta libraries were sequenced as 87-base-pair reads on the Illumina HiSeq System. The study's own analysis went as follows. A later analysis tallied 70 million to 100 million unique TCR beta chains across the 640 or so repertoires, and approximately 12 million of those chains were shared by two or more donors. A nearest-neighbor algorithm error-corrected the raw reads and collapsed the reads into unique sequences, merging closely related sequences to remove PCR and sequencing errors. Alignment of CDR3 sequences to IMGT reference sequences was used to assign V, D and J gene segments. For a sequence to be retained, at least a six-nucleotide match to both a V gene segment and a J gene segment was required. Rearrangements were called productive when the CDR3 lacked stop codons and stayed in frame with V and J; all others were non-productive. Following IMGT convention, CDR3 was defined as the stretch from the second conserved V-encoded cysteine to the conserved J-encoded phenylalanine. The earlier analysis of some 550 of the donors excluded any sequence lacking an unambiguous match to a single V gene segment. An earlier analysis of several hundred of the donors called V segments functional above 56.7% productive rearrangements and segregating when the between-donor standard deviation exceeded 5%. A statistical classification framework was developed to diagnose cytomegalovirus status using the catalog of TCR beta chain sequences. V and J gene assignment, in a later analysis, came from comparing TCR nucleotide sequences with IMGT/GENE-DB human TR gene sequences. In a later analysis, CDR3 sequences and most-parsimonious VDJ recombination scenarios were assigned using the TCRdist pipeline. In a later analysis, each TCR beta chain was defined by its CDR3 amino acid sequence together with its V-gene family, and reads without a unique V-gene family were excluded. In a later analysis, 500 to 700 highly shared, low-generation-probability nucleotide sequences were removed to address suspected cross-contamination and a sequencing artifact. In a later analysis, a clonal expansion index for each public chain was calculated from normalized within-repertoire ranks of inferred template counts. In a later analysis, generation probabilities were computed with a VDJ recombination model fitted to out-of-frame rearrangements, and the resulting probabilities were checked against IGoR. Hypergeometric tests were used in a later analysis to score TCR-TCR, TCR-HLA and TCR-CMV co-occurrence, with a repertoire-size bias correction applied to the TCR pairs. False discovery rates were estimated in a later analysis by permuting HLA or CMV assignments 20 times. A later analysis grouped co-occurring TCRs with DBSCAN, adding TCRdist sequence similarity when clustering within HLA-allele-positive subsets. Repertoires with fewer than 30,000 or more than 120,000 public chains, plus five repertoires with anomalous nucleotide sharing, were excluded from co-occurrence clustering. Imported from immuneACCESS, the table was reduced by TCRdb to in-frame sequences with V and J called. These copies leave out some clones; in studies compared against another copy, an unresolved V gene accounts for under half, and the cause of the remainder is not known. V, J and clone size are those of that table, while D and trimming were read from the DNA. Per the sample table, the count is approximately 130,000 clones. The ten largest clones add up to roughly 2% of the sample.

The cysteine opens and the phenylalanine closes a CDR3 of 14 amino acids. The CDR3 DNA has 42 bases and is translated from base 1. V ends up 4 bases short and J 7 bases short, with an unmatched junction base count of 9. CDR1 and CDR2 (SGHKS, YYEKEE) derive from the germline V gene (reference sequence). Recombination linked TRBV5-5 to TRBJ1-2; 8 of the junction bases match TRBD1. The sequenced material came from PBMCs. This receptor was taken from an older woman in good health and CMV-seronegative. Here is the DNA: TGTGCCAGCAGCGCCCCCGGGACAGGAGGTGGCTACACCTTC. Translation gives CASSAPGTGGGYTF.